This T cell receptor (beta chain) is drawn from a study of blood T cell repertoires in COVID-19. Trimming cost V 5 bases and J 2 bases, with 15 bases left between them. The CDR3 extends over 15 amino acids. CDR1 MNHEY and CDR2 SVGEGT come from the germline V gene. Libraries were prepared by immunoSEQ multiplex PCR; TCRdb keeps only in-frame clonotypes and omits some of them. This sample has some 150,000 clones, with about 84% found just once. The receptor comes from a man between 60 and 75 years old with active or convalescent COVID-19. The material sequenced was peripheral blood. The rearrangement links TRBV6-2 or TRBV6-3 to TRBJ2-5; perhaps TRBD2 as D (7 bases). The CDR3 region has the DNA TGTGCCAGCAGTAAGGGGGGGATCTCACAAGAGACCCAGTACTTC. It specifies CASSKGGISQETQYF.